This TCR beta chain appears in the sequencing data of a study of vaccination and CD4 T cells after COVID-19. This CDR3 has 14 amino acids. V lost 7 bases and J 0 bases, leaving 9 bases between the germline ends. Germline assignment: CDR1 MDHEN and CDR2 SYDVKM. An Oncomine TCR Beta short-read assay was used to sequence the DNA from cultured CD4+ T cells. Genomic DNA from cultured CD4+ T cells was extracted. TCRdb re-called the PCR reads with MiXCR, one entry per CDR3 protein. The sample carries 8,500 to 13,000 distinct CDR3 sequences, around three quarters recorded once. About this clonotype itself: As yet, its antigen is unknown.

Treatment noted: approximately 9-day PBMC culture with coronavirus spike peptide pools or control peptides (ViraFEST assay). Negative-selection isolation of CD4+ T cells was performed after approximately 11 days of culture. The sequenced material came from CD4+ T cells from blood, cultured in vitro. This sequence joins TRBV28 and TRBJ2-2; the D is unclear. This receptor was obtained from a human donor who had recovered from COVID-19. In nucleotides, the CDR3 is TGTGCCAGCAAGGGCCGGCCGAACACCGGGGAGCTGTTTTTT. Translating it yields CASKGRPNTGELFF. The entire variable domain, with the rest obtained from reference TRBV28 and TRBJ2-2, is as follows: DVKVTQSSRYLVKRTGEKVFLECVQDMDHENMFWYRQDPGLGLRLIYFSYDVKMKEKGDIPEGYSVSREKKERFSLILESASTNQTSMYLCASKGRPNTGELFFGEGSRLTVL.